This T cell receptor beta chain was captured by sequencing in a study of blood T cell repertoires in COVID-19. Authors' analysis steps: Researchers report that nucleated cell counts were estimated from reference gene primer amplification. Only in-frame clones appear in the TCRdb table, and some are missing; sequencing was by immunoSEQ multiplex PCR. From that table come the V and J calls and clone size; the DNA was used to work out D and trimming. Among around 140,000 clones listed, 80% to 85% were seen once. This receptor was obtained from a man aged 55 to 69 with acute or convalescent COVID-19. The sequencing input was peripheral blood.

The CDR3 reads CASSETGGLTNYGYTF. CDR3 nucleotide sequence: TGTGCCAGCAGTGAAACAGGGGGCCTTACTAACTATGGCTACACCTTC. The V call is TRBV2, the J call TRBJ1-2; 9 nucleotides match TRBD1. This CDR3 has 16 residues. Germline V CDR1 and CDR2: SNHLY, FYNNEI. Germline trimming cut 2 bases from V and 0 bases from J; bases unmatched to any gene: 4.